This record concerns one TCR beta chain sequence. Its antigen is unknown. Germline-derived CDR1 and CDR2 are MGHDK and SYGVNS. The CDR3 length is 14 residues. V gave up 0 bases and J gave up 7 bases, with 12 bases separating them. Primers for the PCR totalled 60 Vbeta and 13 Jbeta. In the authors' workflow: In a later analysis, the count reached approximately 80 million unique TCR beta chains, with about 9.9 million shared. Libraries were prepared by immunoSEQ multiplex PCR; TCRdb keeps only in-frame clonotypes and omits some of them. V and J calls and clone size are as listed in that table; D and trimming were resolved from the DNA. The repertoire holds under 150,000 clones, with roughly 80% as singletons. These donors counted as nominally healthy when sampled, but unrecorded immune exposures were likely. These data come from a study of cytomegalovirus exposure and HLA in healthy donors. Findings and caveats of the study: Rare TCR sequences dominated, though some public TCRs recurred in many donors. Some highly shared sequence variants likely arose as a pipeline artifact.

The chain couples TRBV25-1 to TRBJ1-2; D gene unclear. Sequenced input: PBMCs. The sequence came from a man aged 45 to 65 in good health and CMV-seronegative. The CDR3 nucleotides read TGTGCCAGCAGTGAATATTCCGAGATCACTGGCTACACCTTC. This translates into CASSEYSEITGYTF.